This record covers a single T cell receptor beta chain. This entry comes from a study of Graves' ophthalmopathy and Graves' hyperthyroidism. Scientists amplified the TCR beta CDR3 regions from RNA transcripts. Second-round multiplex PCR followed a first-round RT-PCR using HTBI primers. TCRdb reprocessed the multiplex PCR reads with MiXCR, giving one entry per CDR3 protein. The profile shows more than 1,000,000 distinct CDR3 sequences, 36% of them singletons. Diagnoses were established from clinical symptoms, serum thyroxine, TRAb, thyroid ultrasound and orbital computed tomography. V was cut by 0 bases and J by 3 bases, with 9 bases left in between. The CDR3 is 16 amino acids. Germline V CDR1 and CDR2: MNHEY, SVGAGI.

The TCR was taken from an adult man with Graves' hyperthyroidism. V gene TRBV6-5 combines with J gene TRBJ2-6; D remains ambiguous. Sequencing was performed on peripheral blood or thyroid tissue (not recorded which). CDR3 sequence: CASSYSGSGGANVLTF. The CDR3 coding sequence is TGTGCCAGCAGTTACTCGGGGTCCGGTGGGGCCAACGTCCTGACTTTC.